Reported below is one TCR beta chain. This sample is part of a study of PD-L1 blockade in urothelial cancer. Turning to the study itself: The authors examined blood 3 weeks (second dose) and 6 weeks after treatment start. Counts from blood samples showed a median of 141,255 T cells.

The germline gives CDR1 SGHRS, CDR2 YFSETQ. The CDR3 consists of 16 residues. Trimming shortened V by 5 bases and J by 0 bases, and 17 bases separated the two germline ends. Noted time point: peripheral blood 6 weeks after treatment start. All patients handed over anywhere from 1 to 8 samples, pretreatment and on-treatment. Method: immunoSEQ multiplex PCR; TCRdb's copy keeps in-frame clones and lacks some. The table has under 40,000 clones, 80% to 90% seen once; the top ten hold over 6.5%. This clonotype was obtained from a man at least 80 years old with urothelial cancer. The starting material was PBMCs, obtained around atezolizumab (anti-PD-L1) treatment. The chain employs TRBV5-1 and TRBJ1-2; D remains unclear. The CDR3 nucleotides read TGCGCCAGCAGAGAGGGCTCGAGTACCACTAACTATGGCTACACCTTC. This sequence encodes CASREGSSTTNYGYTF.